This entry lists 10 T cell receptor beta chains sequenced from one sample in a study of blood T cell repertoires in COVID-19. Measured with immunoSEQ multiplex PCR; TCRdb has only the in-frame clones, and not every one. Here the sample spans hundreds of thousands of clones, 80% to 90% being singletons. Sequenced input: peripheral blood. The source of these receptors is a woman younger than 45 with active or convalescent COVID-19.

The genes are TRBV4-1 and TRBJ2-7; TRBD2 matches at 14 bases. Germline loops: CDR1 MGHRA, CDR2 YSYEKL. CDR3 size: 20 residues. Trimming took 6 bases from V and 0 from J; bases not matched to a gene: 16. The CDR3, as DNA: TGCGCCAGCAGTAGGAAGGGAGAGACTAGCGGGGGGGGCGCCTCCTACGAGCAGTACTTC. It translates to CASSRKGETSGGGASYEQYF.

The CDR3 region is CASSQRGSGRAGAYEQYF. The CDR3 DNA sequence: TGTGCCAGCAGCCAAAGGGGTAGCGGGAGGGCCGGGGCCTACGAGCAGTACTTC. This chain links TRBV3-1 (or the pseudogene TRBV3-2) with TRBJ2-7; TRBD2 matches at 11 bases. Germline CDR1 reads LGHDT; CDR2 reads YNNKEL (reference sequence). The CDR3 consists of 18 residues. V shed 2 bases, J shed 2 bases, and the junction held 11 bases outside the gene matches.

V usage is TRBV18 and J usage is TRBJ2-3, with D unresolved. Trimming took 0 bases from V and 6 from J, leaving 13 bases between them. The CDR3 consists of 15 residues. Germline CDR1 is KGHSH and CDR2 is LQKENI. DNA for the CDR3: TGTGCCAGCTCACCACCTATGGCATCCGGGGATACGCAGTATTTT. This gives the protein CASSPPMASGDTQYF.

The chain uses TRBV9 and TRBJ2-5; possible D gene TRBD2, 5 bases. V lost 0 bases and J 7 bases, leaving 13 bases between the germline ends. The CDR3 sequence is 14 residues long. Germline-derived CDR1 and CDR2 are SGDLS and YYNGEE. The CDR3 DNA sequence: TGTGCCAGCAGCGTAGGGGGTAGCGAGGGGACCCAGTACTTC. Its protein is CASSVGGSEGTQYF.

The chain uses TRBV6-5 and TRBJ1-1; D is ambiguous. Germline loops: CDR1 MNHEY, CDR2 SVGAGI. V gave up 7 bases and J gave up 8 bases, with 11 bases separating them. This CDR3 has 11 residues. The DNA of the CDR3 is TGTGCCAGCAAGGAGGGTTTCGAAGCTTTCTTT. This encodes CASKEGFEAFF.

The CDR3 region is CASNGLDRATEAFF. In nucleotides, the CDR3 is TGTGCCAGCAACGGACTGGACAGGGCCACTGAAGCTTTCTTT. The V call is TRBV2, the J call TRBJ1-1; 8 bases map to TRBD1. This CDR3 comprises 14 residues. Germline V gives CDR1 SNHLY, CDR2 FYNNEI. Germline trimming cut 7 bases from V and 4 bases from J; bases unmatched to any gene: 8. The full variable domain, completed using reference TRBV2 and TRBJ1-1, is EPEVTQTPSHQVTQMGQEVILRCVPISNHLYFYWYRQILGQKVEFLVSFYNNEISEKSEIFDDQFSVERPDGSNFTLKIRSTKLEDSAMYFCASNGLDRATEAFFGQGTRLTVV.

CDR3 coding DNA: TGTGCCAGTAGTATGGGGGGAGGGCTGAACACTGAAGCTTTCTTT. It specifies CASSMGGGLNTEAFF. The chain combines TRBV19 with TRBJ1-1; TRBD1 might be the D (5 bases). Germline V gives CDR1 LNHDA, CDR2 SQIVND (reference sequence). V dropped 3 bases and J dropped 0 bases, with 11 bases sitting between them. The CDR3 length is 15 residues.

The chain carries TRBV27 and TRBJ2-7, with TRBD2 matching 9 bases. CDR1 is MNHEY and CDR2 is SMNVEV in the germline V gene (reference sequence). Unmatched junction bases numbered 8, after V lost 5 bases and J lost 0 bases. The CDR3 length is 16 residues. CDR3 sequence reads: CASSHTSGWSSYEQYF. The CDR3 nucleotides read TGTGCCAGCAGTCATACTAGCGGGTGGAGCTCCTACGAGCAGTACTTC.

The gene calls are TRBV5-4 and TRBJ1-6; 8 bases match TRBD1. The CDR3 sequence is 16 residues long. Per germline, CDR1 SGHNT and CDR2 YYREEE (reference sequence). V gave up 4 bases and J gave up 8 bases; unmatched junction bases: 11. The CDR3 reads CASSKGTGGRDSPLHF. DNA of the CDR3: TGTGCCAGCAGCAAAGGGACAGGCGGGCGCGATTCACCCCTCCACTTT.

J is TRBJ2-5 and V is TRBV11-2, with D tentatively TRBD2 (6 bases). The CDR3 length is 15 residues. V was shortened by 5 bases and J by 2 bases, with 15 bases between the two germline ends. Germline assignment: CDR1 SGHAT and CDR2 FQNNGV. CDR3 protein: CASSPTGLLQETQYF. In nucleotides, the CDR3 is TGTGCCAGCAGCCCGACCGGACTACTTCAAGAGACCCAGTACTTC.